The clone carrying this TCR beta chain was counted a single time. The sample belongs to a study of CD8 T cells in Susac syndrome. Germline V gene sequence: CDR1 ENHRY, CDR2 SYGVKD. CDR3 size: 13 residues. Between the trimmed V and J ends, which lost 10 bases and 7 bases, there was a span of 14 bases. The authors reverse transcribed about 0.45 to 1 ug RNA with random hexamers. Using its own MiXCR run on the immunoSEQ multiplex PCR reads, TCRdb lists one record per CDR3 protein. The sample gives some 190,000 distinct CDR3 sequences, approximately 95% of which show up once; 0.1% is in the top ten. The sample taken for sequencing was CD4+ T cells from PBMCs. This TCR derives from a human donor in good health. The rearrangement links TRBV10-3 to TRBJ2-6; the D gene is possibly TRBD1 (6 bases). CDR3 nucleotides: TGTGCCAGCTCGACAGGTGACGCCAACGTCCTGACTTTC. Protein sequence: CASSTGDANVLTF.